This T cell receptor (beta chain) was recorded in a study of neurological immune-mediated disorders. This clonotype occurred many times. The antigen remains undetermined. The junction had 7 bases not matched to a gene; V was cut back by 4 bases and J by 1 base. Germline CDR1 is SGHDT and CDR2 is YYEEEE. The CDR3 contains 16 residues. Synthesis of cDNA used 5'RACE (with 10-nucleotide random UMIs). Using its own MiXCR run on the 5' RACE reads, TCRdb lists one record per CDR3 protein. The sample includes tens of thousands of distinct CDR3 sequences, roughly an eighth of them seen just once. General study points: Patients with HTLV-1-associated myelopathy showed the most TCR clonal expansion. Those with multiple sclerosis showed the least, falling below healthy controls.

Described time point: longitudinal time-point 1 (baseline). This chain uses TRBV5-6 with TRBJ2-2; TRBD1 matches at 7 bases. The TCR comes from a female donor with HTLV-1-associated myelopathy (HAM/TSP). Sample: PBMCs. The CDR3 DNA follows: TGTGCCAGCAGCCCCTATTACAGGGGGAACACCGGGGAGCTGTTTTTT. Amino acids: CASSPYYRGNTGELFF. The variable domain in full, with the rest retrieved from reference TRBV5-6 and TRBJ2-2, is DAGVTQSPTHLIKTRGQQVTLRCSPKSGHDTVSWYQQALGQGPQFIFQYYEEEERQRGNFPDRFSGHQFPNYSSELNVNALLLGDSALYLCASSPYYRGNTGELFFGEGSRLTVL.